This TCR beta chain was recorded in a study of blood T cells in healthy people across ages. Then a second PCR, running roughly 6 to 12 cycles, was carried out with a sample-barcoded 5' primer and a J-beta primer mix. A single record per CDR3 protein comes from TCRdb applying MiXCR to the 5' RACE reads. This table has about 640,000 distinct CDR3 sequences, approximately 30% appearing once. Healthy Caucasian individuals from Russia aged about 6 to 100 served as donors. About 9.9 milliliters of peripheral blood were drawn from each donor. This clonotype was found many times. The origin of this receptor is a woman at least 80 years old in good health. Input material: blood.

The CDR3, as DNA: TGTGCCAGCAGCCCTTGGCCCTACGAGCAGTACTTC. It encodes CASSPWPYEQYF. The gene calls are TRBV3-1 and TRBJ2-7; D unclear. The ends were cut back, 4 bases at V and 2 bases at J, with 6 bases in the middle. Germline V lookup: CDR1 LGHDT, CDR2 YNNKEL (reference sequence). The CDR3 is made up of 12 amino acids.